The 11 T cell receptor beta chains in this list originate from one sample, sequenced in a study of shared clonotypes between healthy human individuals. Method: immunoSEQ multiplex PCR; TCRdb's copy keeps in-frame clones and lacks some. This table has approximately 1,500,000 clones, roughly 96% appearing once. Sequencing input: naive CD4+ T cells sorted from blood. Specified subset: CD45RA+ positively selected. These receptors all come from a man in his thirties or forties in good health.

The V call is TRBV9, the J call TRBJ2-5, with 12 bases fitting TRBD2. Germline V gives CDR1 SGDLS, CDR2 YYNGEE. With V trimmed by 3 bases and J by 5 bases, 5 bases remained unmatched. The CDR3 has 15 residues. The CDR3 nucleotides read TGTGCCAGCAGCGGTGGACTAGCGGGACAGGAGACCCAGTACTTC. Its translation is CASSGGLAGQETQYF. Based on the CDR3 plus reference TRBV9 and TRBJ2-5, the full variable domain is DSGVTQTPKHLITATGQRVTLRCSPRSGDLSVYWYQQSLDQGLQFLIQYYNGEERAKGNILERFSAQQFPDLHSELNLSSLELGDSALYFCASSGGLAGQETQYFGPGTRLLVL.

A remark on this clone: The junction departs from the called germline gene at one end, perhaps through a read error. The chain combines TRBV5-1 with TRBJ2-2, with D uncertain. Germline assignment: CDR1 SGHRS and CDR2 YFSETQ. The CDR3 is 11 residues long. The CDR3 DNA is TGCGCCAGCAGCTCGACCGAGGAGCTGTTTTTT. It encodes CASSSTEELFF.

The J gene is TRBJ2-7, the V gene TRBV14; D perhaps matches TRBD1 (6 bases). Germline V CDR1 and CDR2: SGHDN, FVKESK. The CDR3 is made up of 13 amino acids. Trimming stripped 4 bases from V and 7 bases from J, with 14 bases between. The CDR3 DNA is TGTGCCAGCAGCCGCCAAGGGGGTTCGGAGCAGTACTTC. Translation gives CASSRQGGSEQYF. Complete variable domain (other parts from reference TRBV14 and TRBJ2-7): EAGVTQFPSHSVIEKGQTVTLRCDPISGHDNLYWYRRVMGKEIKFLLHFVKESKQDESGMPNNRFLAERTGGTYSTLKVQPAELEDSGVYFCASSRQGGSEQYFGPGTRLTVT.

V gene TRBV4-1 combines with J gene TRBJ2-7; 9 nucleotides align to TRBD1. This CDR3 comprises 15 residues. V lost 4 bases to trimming and J lost 6 bases; unmatched junction nucleotides: 10. The germline V gene has CDR1 MGHRA and CDR2 YSYEKL. The CDR3 nucleotides are TGCGCCAGCAGCCGACCCGGGACAGGGTTTTTCGAGCAGTACTTC. This sequence encodes CASSRPGTGFFEQYF.

The CDR3 protein is CSVGQGAGTEAFF. CDR3 sequence (DNA): TGCAGCGTGGGACAGGGGGCGGGTACTGAAGCTTTCTTT. The rearrangement joins TRBV29-1 to TRBJ1-1; 12 bases are a match to TRBD1. Germline V gene lookup returns CDR1 SQVTM and CDR2 ANQGSEA. This CDR3 comprises 13 residues. V shed 6 bases, J shed 5 bases, and the junction held 4 bases outside the gene matches. Variable domain in full (rest from reference TRBV29-1 and TRBJ1-1): SAVISQKPSRDICQRGTSLTIQCQVDSQVTMMFWYRQQPGQSLTLIATANQGSEATYESGFVIDKFPISRPNLTFSTLTVSNMSPEDSSIYLCSVGQGAGTEAFFGQGTRLTVV.

The V gene is TRBV19, the J gene TRBJ2-7; 9 positions agree with TRBD1. The CDR3 has 15 amino acids. CDR1 is LNHDA and CDR2 is SQIVND in the germline V gene (reference sequence). The V and J ends lost 5 bases and 2 bases, in that order; junction bases with no gene match: 7. The CDR3 DNA sequence: TGTGCCAGTAGTCTACCCGGGACAGGGACCTACGAGCAGTACTTC. Translated, it gives CASSLPGTGTYEQYF.

The V call is TRBV28, the J call TRBJ2-7, with D unclear. The CDR3 runs to 14 residues. Trimming pared 4 bases from V and 3 bases from J, leaving 13 bases between. In germline, CDR1 is MDHEN, CDR2 SYDVKM. The CDR3, as DNA: TGTGCCAGCAGTTCCCCGGGCGGTCTCTACGAGCAGTACTTC. It encodes CASSSPGGLYEQYF.

The CDR3 sequence: CASSYRVHTEAFF. In DNA, the CDR3 is TGTGCCAGCAGTTACAGGGTTCACACTGAAGCTTTCTTT. The V call is TRBV6-5, the J call TRBJ1-1; D unresolved. Trimming pared 2 bases from V and 3 bases from J, leaving 7 bases between. This CDR3 contains 13 residues. Germline CDR1 is MNHEY and CDR2 is SVGAGI.

The chain employs TRBV6-1 and TRBJ1-5; 7 bases align to TRBD1. CDR1 is MNHNS and CDR2 is SASEGT in the germline V gene. The CDR3 contains 15 residues. V lost 6 bases to trimming and J lost 8 bases; unmatched junction nucleotides: 13. The CDR3 sequence is CASSPTQGFYEPQHF. The CDR3 DNA reads TGTGCCAGCAGCCCCACACAGGGGTTCTACGAGCCCCAGCATTTT.

The chain joins TRBV6-1 to TRBJ2-7; D gene ambiguous. Germline assignment: CDR1 MNHNS and CDR2 SASEGT. V lost 4 bases and J 2 bases, leaving 9 bases between the germline ends. This CDR3 has 13 residues. CDR3 nucleotide sequence: TGTGCCAGCAGTGCAACACTTACCTACGAGCAGTACTTC. The encoded protein is CASSATLTYEQYF.

The V gene is TRBV10-3, the J gene TRBJ2-7, with D hard to call. The CDR3 runs to 15 residues. Germline CDR1 reads ENHRY; CDR2 reads SYGVKD. V was shortened by 3 bases and J by 3 bases, with 15 bases between the two germline ends. CDR3 DNA sequence: TGTGCCATCAGTGATTCGACGAGTGGGGTCTACGAGCAGTACTTC. It encodes CAISDSTSGVYEQYF.